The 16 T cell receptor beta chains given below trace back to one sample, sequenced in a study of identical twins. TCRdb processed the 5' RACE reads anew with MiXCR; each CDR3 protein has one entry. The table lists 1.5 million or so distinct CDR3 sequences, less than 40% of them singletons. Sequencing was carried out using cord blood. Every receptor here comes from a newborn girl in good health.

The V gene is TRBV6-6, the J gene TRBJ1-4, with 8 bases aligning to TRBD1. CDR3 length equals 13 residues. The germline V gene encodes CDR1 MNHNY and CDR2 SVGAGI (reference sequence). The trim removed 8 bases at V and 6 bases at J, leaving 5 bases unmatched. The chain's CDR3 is CASLGQGYEKLFF. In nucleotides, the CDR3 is TGTGCCAGCCTCGGACAGGGCTATGAAAAACTGTTTTTT.

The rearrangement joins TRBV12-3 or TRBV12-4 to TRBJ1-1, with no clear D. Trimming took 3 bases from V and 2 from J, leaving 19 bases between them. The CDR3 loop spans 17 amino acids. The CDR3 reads CASSFRAHRLLNTEAFF. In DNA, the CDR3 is TGTGCCAGCAGTTTCCGGGCCCATAGGTTACTTAACACTGAAGCTTTCTTT.

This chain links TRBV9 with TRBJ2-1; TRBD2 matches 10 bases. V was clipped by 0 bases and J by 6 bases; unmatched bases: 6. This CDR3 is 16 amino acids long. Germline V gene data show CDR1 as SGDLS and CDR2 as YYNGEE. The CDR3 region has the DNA TGTGCCAGCAGCGTAGAGGGAGCGGGGGGGCGCAATGAGCAGTTCTTC. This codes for CASSVEGAGGRNEQFF.

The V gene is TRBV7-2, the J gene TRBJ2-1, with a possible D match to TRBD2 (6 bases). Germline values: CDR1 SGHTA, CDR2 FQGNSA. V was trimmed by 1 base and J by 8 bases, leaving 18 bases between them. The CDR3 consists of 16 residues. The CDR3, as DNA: TGTGCCAGCAGCTTAGAACCTCGGGGAGGAGGAGATGAGCAGTTCTTC. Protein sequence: CASSLEPRGGGDEQFF.

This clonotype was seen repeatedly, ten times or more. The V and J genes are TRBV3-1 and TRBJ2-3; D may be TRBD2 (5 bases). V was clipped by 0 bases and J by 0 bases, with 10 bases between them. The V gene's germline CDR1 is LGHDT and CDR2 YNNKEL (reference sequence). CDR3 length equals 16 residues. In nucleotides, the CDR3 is TGTGCCAGCAGCCAAGAAGGACTTACGAGCACAGATACGCAGTATTTT. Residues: CASSQEGLTSTDTQYF.

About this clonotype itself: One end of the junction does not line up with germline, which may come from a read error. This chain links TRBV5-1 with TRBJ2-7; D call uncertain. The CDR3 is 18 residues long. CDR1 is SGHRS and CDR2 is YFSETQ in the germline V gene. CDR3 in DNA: TGCGCCAGCAACTTGGCCTTCTCACAGTTACGAATTTCCTACGAGCAGTACTTC. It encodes CASNLAFSQLRISYEQYF.

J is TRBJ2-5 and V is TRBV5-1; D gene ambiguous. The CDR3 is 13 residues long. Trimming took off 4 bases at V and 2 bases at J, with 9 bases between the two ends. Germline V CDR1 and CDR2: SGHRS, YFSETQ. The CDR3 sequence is CASSTIPQETQYF. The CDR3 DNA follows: TGCGCCAGCAGCACTATACCACAAGAGACCCAGTACTTC.

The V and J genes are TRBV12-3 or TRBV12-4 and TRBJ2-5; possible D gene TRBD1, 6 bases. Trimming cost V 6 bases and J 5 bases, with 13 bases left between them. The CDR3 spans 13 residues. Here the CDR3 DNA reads TGTGCCAGCAGGCCGACAGGTCAGGAGACCCAGTACTTC. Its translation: CASRPTGQETQYF.

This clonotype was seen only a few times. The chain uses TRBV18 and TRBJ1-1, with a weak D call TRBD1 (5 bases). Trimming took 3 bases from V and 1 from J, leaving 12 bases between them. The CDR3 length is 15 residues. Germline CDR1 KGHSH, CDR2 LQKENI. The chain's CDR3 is CASSPTRGRNTEAFF. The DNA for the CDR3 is TGTGCCAGCTCACCTACTCGGGGGAGGAACACTGAAGCTTTCTTT.

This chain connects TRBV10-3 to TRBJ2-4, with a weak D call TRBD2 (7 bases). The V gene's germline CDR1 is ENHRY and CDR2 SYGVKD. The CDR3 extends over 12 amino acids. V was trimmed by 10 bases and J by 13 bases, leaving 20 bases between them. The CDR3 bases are TGTGCCACAAACAGGGAGGGGTATGGGCAGTACTTC. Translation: CATNREGYGQYF.

Here the CDR3 reads CASRPTGRYNEQFF. As DNA, the CDR3 is TGCGCCAGCAGACCTACGGGGCGCTACAATGAGCAGTTCTTC. The chain is built from TRBV5-1 and TRBJ2-1; D possibly matches TRBD1 or TRBD2 (5 bases each). The CDR3 consists of 14 residues. The germline V gene encodes CDR1 SGHRS and CDR2 YFSETQ. Trimming shortened V by 5 bases and J by 3 bases, and 12 bases separated the two germline ends.

In DNA form, the CDR3 reads TGCAGTGCTAGGCCCCCTAGCGGGAGTTCTCACAATGAGCAGTTCTTC. It specifies CSARPPSGSSHNEQFF. This chain uses TRBV20-1 with TRBJ2-1; 10 bases line up with TRBD2. This CDR3 is built from 16 residues. Unmatched junction bases numbered 10, after V lost 3 bases and J lost 5 bases. In germline, CDR1 is DFQATT, CDR2 SNEGSKA (reference sequence).

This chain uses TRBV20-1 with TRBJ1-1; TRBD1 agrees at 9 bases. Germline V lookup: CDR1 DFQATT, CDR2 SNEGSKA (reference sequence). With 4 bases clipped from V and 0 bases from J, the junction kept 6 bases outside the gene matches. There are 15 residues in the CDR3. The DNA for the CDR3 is TGCAGTGCTACCCGGACAGGGGCCATGAACACTGAAGCTTTCTTT. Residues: CSATRTGAMNTEAFF.

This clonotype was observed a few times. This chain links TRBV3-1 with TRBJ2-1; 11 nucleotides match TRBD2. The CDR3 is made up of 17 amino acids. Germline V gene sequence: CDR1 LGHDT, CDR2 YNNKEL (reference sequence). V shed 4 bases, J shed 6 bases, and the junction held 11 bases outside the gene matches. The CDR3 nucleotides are TGTGCCAGCAGCCTCGGGACTAGCGGATCCCCTACCAATGAGCAGTTCTTC. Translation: CASSLGTSGSPTNEQFF.

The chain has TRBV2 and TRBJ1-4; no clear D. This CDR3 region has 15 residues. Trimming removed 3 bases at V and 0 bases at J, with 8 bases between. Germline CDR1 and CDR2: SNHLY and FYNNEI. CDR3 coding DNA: TGTGCCAGCAGTGATGTCGGGGCAACTAATGAAAAACTGTTTTTT. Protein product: CASSDVGATNEKLFF.

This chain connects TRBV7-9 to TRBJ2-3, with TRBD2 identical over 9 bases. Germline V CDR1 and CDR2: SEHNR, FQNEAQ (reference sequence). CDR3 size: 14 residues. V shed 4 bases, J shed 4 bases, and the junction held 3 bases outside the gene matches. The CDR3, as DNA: TGTGCCAGCAGCTCTAGCGGGGACCCAGATACGCAGTATTTT. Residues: CASSSSGDPDTQYF.